Listed below are T cell receptor beta chains from one sample, sequenced in a study of T cell repertoires in cytomegalovirus infection. Their antigens are not known. TCRdb used MiXCR to reprocess the reads, holding one entry per CDR3 protein. The table records roughly 500,000 distinct CDR3 sequences, about 42% of them present only once. The sequences come from cultured PBMCs, collected from culture after CMV antigen stimulation. These receptor sequences come from a human donor in good health (CMV status not recorded). Some clones in this sample may be carry-over from other donors' samples. CDR3s leave out the opening cysteine and the closing phenylalanine or tryptophan. Fields, in order: V gene, J gene, CDR3 protein.

TRBV12-3/TRBV12-4	TRBJ1-2	ASSLGGLDGYT
TRBV4-2	TRBJ2-3	ASSQVKQGWNTQY
TRBV6-6	TRBJ1-2	ASSRQGQPNWYGYT
TRBV6-1	TRBJ2-7	ASSEQGSYEQY
TRBV6-5	TRBJ2-7	ASSYSVLAGAYEQY
TRBV24-1	TRBJ2-3	ATSDASGITDTQY
TRBV11-3	TRBJ1-4	ASSSRWGTNEKLF
TRBV7-2	TRBJ2-7	ASSSSPTYEQY
TRBV3-1	TRBJ2-7	ASSQGMTVSYEQY
TRBV27	TRBJ2-3	ASVAGDTQY
TRBV7-6	TRBJ1-5	ASSLTEGREGNQPQH
TRBV7-2	TRBJ2-2	ASRLAGGTGELF
TRBV27	TRBJ2-7	ASSRTVAYEQY
TRBV4-1	TRBJ2-3	ASSQRLAGGPGTDTQY